This TCR beta chain was captured in a study of tumor-infiltrating lymphocytes in primary liver carcinoma. Background on the study: The patient group consisted of men and women aged 30 to 69 years.

The ends were cut back, 0 bases at V and 8 bases at J, with 11 bases in the middle. The CDR3 totals 13 residues. Germline lookup yields CDR1 SQVTM and CDR2 ANQGSEA. The tissue used was unsorted bulk material of about 19-31 mg. RNA and DNA were co-extracted from it with the AllPrep DNA/RNA mini kit. For each tumor, five separate regions were sampled. Researchers generated TCR beta cDNA from 500 ng of total RNA, relying on a constant-region primer. Construction of TCR beta libraries relied on three successive nested multiplex PCR rounds employing slightly modified ARM-PCR. TRBV1-TRBV30 forward primers paired with a C-beta reverse primer were used in the first two PCR rounds, which ran approximately 10 cycles each. TCRdb processed the multiplex PCR reads anew with MiXCR; each CDR3 protein has one entry. The sample yields 100,000 or so distinct CDR3 sequences, around 73% seen once.

The sequenced sample was liver tumor tissue from sampling region 2. Documented subset: tumor region T2, inferior pole. This TCR was sampled from a woman aged 55-69 years with primary liver carcinoma and hepatitis B virus infection. The chain links TRBV29-1 to TRBJ1-5; D is undetermined. This CDR3 is CSVEETPGEPQHF. In DNA form, the CDR3 reads TGCAGCGTTGAAGAGACACCTGGTGAGCCCCAGCATTTT.